This TCR beta chain was captured in a study of Ad26.COV2.S vaccination and SARS-CoV-2 variants. Looking at the study overall: Once or twice, 56 days apart, Ad26.COV2.S was delivered intramuscularly.

Documented treatment: about 20 received Ad26.COV2.S at low or high dose, single or two shots; several received placebo; per-sample allocation not given. Samples analyzed were those drawn on day 63 after the first vaccine or placebo injection. Study conclusions and caveats: Relative to placebo recipients, vaccine recipients exhibited elevated spike-specific TCR breadth.

As to this clone: Antigen unknown.

Profiling relied on immunoSEQ multiplex PCR, and the TCRdb table lists in-frame clones only, not all of them. The sample consists of over 400,000 clones, 92% of them appearing once. This sequence was found in a person between 18 and 65 years old who received the Ad26.COV2.S COVID-19 vaccine or a placebo. The sequences come from peripheral blood, collected in a trial of Ad26.COV2.S vaccine versus placebo.

CDR3: CASSQVQGKGTEAFF. The CDR3 nucleotides read TGTGCCAGCAGCCAGGTACAGGGGAAAGGCACTGAAGCTTTCTTT. The chain is built from TRBV7-2 and TRBJ1-1; 7 bases are shared with TRBD1. Per the germline V gene, CDR1 is SGHTA and CDR2 is FQGNSA. V lost 5 bases and J lost 4; bases outside the gene matches: 10. The CDR3 has 15 amino acids.